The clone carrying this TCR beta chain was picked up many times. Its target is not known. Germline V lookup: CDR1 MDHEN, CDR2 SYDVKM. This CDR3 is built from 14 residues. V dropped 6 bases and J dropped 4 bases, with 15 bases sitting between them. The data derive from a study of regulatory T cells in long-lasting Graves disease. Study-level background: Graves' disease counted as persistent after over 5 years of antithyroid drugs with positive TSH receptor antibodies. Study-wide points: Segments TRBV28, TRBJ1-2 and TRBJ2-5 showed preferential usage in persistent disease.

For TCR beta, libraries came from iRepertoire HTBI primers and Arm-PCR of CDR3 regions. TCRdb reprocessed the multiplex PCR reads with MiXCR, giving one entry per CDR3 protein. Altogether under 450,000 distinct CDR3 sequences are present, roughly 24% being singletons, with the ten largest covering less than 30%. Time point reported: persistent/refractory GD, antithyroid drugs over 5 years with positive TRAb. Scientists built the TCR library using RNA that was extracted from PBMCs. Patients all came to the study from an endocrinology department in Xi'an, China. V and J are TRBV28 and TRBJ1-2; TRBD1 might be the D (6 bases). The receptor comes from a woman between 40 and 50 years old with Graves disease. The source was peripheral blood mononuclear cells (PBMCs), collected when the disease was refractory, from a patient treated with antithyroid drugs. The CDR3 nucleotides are TGTGCCAGCAGAGCCGGACAGCCGCCCTATGGCTACACCTTC. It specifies CASRAGQPPYGYTF.